The T cell receptor beta chain described here comes from a study of T cells after yellow fever vaccination. Per the germline V gene, CDR1 is MNHEY and CDR2 is SMNVEV (reference sequence). This CDR3 is built from 18 residues. Trimming at V came to 3 bases and at J to 0 bases, leaving 8 bases not matched to a gene. A 5'RACE template-switching step, the method used to make TCR cDNA, added a universal primer site and UMIs. TCRdb re-called the 5' RACE reads through MiXCR, storing one row per CDR3 protein. The sample records about 550,000 distinct CDR3 sequences, roughly 21% being singletons. The clonotype comes from a man aged 25-45 years who received the YFV17D yellow fever vaccine. This specimen consisted of PBMCs, obtained 15 days after the yellow fever booster vaccination. This chain joins TRBV27 and TRBJ2-1, with TRBD2 matching over 10 bases. CDR3 coding DNA: TGTGCCAGCAGTTTCGTGACTAGCGGGTCTTACTCCTACAATGAGCAGTTCTTC. Its translation: CASSFVTSGSYSYNEQFF.